This record concerns one T cell receptor (beta chain) sequence. Trimming cost V 1 base and J 2 bases, with 12 bases left between them. The CDR3 loop spans 15 amino acids. Germline V CDR1 and CDR2: SGHTA, FQGNSA. This specimen comes from a study of blood T cell repertoires in COVID-19. Overall study context: The United States, Italy and Spain supplied acute and convalescent COVID-19 samples. The analysed material was cDNA or gDNA that came from T cells, B-cell-depleted T cells, or PBMCs.

Original methodology: It was from reference gene primer amplification that nucleated cell counts were estimated. Using immunoSEQ multiplex PCR, the repertoire was profiled, and TCRdb retains in-frame clones only, with some absent. V, J and clone size were drawn from that table, and D and trimming were deduced from the DNA. There are about 130,000 clones in the sample; less than 85% occur only once, and 9.5% to 15% lies in the top ten. The specimen was peripheral blood. The chain combines TRBV7-2 with TRBJ2-7, with D tentatively TRBD1 (6 bases). This receptor was taken from a woman aged 55 to 70 with acute or convalescent COVID-19. CDR3 sequence (DNA): TGTGCCAGCAGCTTAGGGCAGGGGAAAGCCTACGAGCAGTACTTC. Its protein is CASSLGQGKAYEQYF.